These 2 T cell receptor beta chains came from one sample sequenced in a study of yellow fever vaccine responses in identical twins. TCRdb independently ran MiXCR on the RT-PCR reads; one entry per CDR3 protein. The profile covers under 5,000 distinct CDR3 sequences, with roughly 81% appearing a single time and about 2.6% taken by the ten largest. Material: T cells from blood (PBMCs), unsorted or a sorted subset (not recorded which), obtained before or after yellow fever vaccination (not recorded which). These receptors originate from a woman between 18 and 29 years old who received the yellow fever vaccine.

This clonotype has only a few counts. This chain links TRBV4-1 with TRBJ1-4; D unresolved. The V and J ends lost 0 bases and 5 bases respectively, with 7 bases between them. CDR3 length: 14 amino acids. From germline, CDR1 is MGHRA and CDR2 YSYEKL. CDR3 protein: CASSQDGANEKLFF. CDR3 bases: TGCGCCAGCAGCCAAGATGGTGCAAATGAAAAACTGTTTTTT.

The rearrangement links TRBV7-9 to TRBJ1-1, with unresolved D. Per germline, CDR1 SEHNR and CDR2 FQNEAQ (reference sequence). The germline V and J ends were trimmed by 1 base and 0 bases, with 12 bases remaining between them. The CDR3 length is 16 residues. The CDR3, as DNA: TGTGCCAGCAGCTTAGTCATCTCAGGAGTGAACACTGAAGCTTTCTTT. Amino acid sequence: CASSLVISGVNTEAFF.